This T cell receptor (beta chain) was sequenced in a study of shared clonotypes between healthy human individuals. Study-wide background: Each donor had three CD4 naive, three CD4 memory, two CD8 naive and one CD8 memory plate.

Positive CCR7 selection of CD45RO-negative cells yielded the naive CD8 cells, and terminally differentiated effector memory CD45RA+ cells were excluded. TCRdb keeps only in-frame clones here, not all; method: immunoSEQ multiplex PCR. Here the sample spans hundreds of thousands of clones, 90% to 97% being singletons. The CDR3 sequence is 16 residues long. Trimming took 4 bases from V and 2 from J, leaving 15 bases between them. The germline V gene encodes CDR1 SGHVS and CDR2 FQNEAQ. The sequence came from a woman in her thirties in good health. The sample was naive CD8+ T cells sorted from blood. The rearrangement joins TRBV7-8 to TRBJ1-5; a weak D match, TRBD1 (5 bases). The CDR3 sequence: CASSSPRWGRNQPQHF. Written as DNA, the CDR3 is TGTGCCAGCAGCTCGCCGAGGTGGGGACGCAATCAGCCCCAGCATTTT. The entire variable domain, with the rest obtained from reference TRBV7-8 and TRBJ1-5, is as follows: GAGVSQSPRYKVAKRGQDVALRCDPISGHVSLFWYQQALGQGPEFLTYFQNEAQLDKSGLPSDRFFAERPEGSVSTLKIQRTQQEDSAVYLCASSSPRWGRNQPQHFGDGTRLSIL.